A single sample is the source of the 15 T cell receptor beta chains below, sequenced in a study of identical twins. TCRdb re-called the 5' RACE reads through MiXCR, storing one row per CDR3 protein. The table has some 590,000 distinct CDR3 sequences, more than 9% seen once. Separately, the same data were catalogued under a study of yellow fever vaccine responses in identical twins.

The sequenced sample was PBMCs. These receptors were collected from a woman under 30 in good health.

This clonotype was detected only a few times. This CDR3 is CASNGDEQFF. Written as DNA, the CDR3 is TGTGCCAGCAACGGTGATGAGCAGTTCTTC. This chain uses TRBV2 with TRBJ2-1; the D is unclear. Looked up from germline, CDR1 is SNHLY and CDR2 is FYNNEI. V was shortened by 7 bases and J by 8 bases, with 6 bases between the two germline ends. The CDR3 spans 10 residues.

The chain uses TRBV7-2 and TRBJ1-1, with D unclear. The germline CDR1 and CDR2 sequences are SGHTA and FQGNSA. V was pared by 0 bases and J by 3 bases, with 8 bases between. The CDR3 contains 14 residues. CDR3 residues: CASSLASKYTEAFF. CDR3 nucleotides: TGTGCCAGCAGCTTAGCCTCGAAGTACACTGAAGCTTTCTTT.

The table lists this clonotype with many counts. This sequence joins TRBV3-1 and TRBJ2-1, with D perhaps being TRBD1 or TRBD2 (5 bases each). Trimming took 1 base from V and 6 from J, leaving 22 bases between them. The CDR3 consists of 18 residues. CDR1 LGHDT and CDR2 YNNKEL come from the germline V gene (reference sequence). The chain's CDR3 is CASSQVLRDGVNTNEQFF. As DNA, the CDR3 is TGTGCCAGCAGCCAAGTGCTTCGGGACGGAGTAAATACCAATGAGCAGTTCTTC.

This clonotype was detected ten times or more. The chain uses TRBV4-3 and TRBJ2-1; 10 nucleotides align to TRBD2. Germline V lookup: CDR1 LGHNA, CDR2 YSLEER. The CDR3 totals 16 residues. V lost 2 bases to trimming and J lost 3 bases; unmatched junction nucleotides: 4. The CDR3 DNA sequence: TGCGCCAGCAGCCAACAACTAGCGGGATTCTACAATGAGCAGTTCTTC. Its protein is CASSQQLAGFYNEQFF.

The chain recombines TRBV15 with TRBJ2-5; tentatively, D is TRBD2 (5 bases). CDR1 is LNHNV, CDR2 YYDKDF, per germline (reference sequence). Trimming cost V 1 base and J 2 bases, with 14 bases left between them. The length of the CDR3 is 16 residues. This CDR3 reads CATSRALRGPQETQYF. The CDR3 bases are TGTGCCACCAGCAGAGCCCTCCGCGGGCCTCAAGAGACCCAGTACTTC.

The chain uses TRBV7-6 and TRBJ2-3; no definite D call. Germline V CDR1 and CDR2: SGHVS, FNYEAQ. The CDR3 spans 15 residues. V lost 1 base and J 2 bases, leaving 10 bases between the germline ends. CDR3 amino acids: CASSLDTADTDTQYF. The CDR3 coding sequence is TGTGCCAGCAGCTTAGACACGGCAGACACAGATACGCAGTATTTT.

This clonotype was recorded a few times. This chain links TRBV6-5 with TRBJ2-7, with D maybe TRBD2 (5 bases). Germline lookup yields CDR1 MNHEY and CDR2 SVGAGI. The V end was cut by 4 bases, the J end by 0 bases, with 10 bases between. This CDR3 is 14 amino acids long. For the CDR3, the DNA is TGTGCCAGCAGTTTTCCGGGGAGCTCCTACGAGCAGTACTTC. Translating gives CASSFPGSSYEQYF.

This clonotype was seen ten or more times. V gene TRBV29-1 combines with J gene TRBJ2-7; D ambiguous. Germline V CDR1 and CDR2: SQVTM, ANQGSEA. The CDR3 contains 10 residues. V was cut by 6 bases and J by 4 bases, with 7 bases left in between. The CDR3 coding sequence is TGCAGCGTCCAGGATTACGAGCAGTACTTC. This sequence encodes CSVQDYEQYF.

This clonotype was seen a few times. The gene calls are TRBV3-1 and TRBJ2-3, with D perhaps TRBD1 (6 bases). V shed 1 base and J shed 2 bases, with 13 bases lying between them. This CDR3 has 16 amino acids. The germline V gene encodes CDR1 LGHDT and CDR2 YNNKEL (reference sequence). The CDR3 loop is CASSQGNRANTDTQYF. The CDR3 bases are TGTGCCAGCAGCCAAGGAAACAGGGCGAACACAGATACGCAGTATTTT.

V is TRBV20-1 and J is TRBJ2-1; D gene unclear. The CDR3 has 15 amino acids. V lost 0 bases and J 6 bases, leaving 15 bases between the germline ends. The germline CDR1 and CDR2 sequences are DFQATT and SNEGSKA (reference sequence). The CDR3 loop is CSAREVGHPINEQFF. In nucleotides, the CDR3 is TGCAGTGCTAGAGAAGTGGGCCATCCGATCAATGAGCAGTTCTTC.

This clonotype turned up a few times. The chain recombines TRBV15 with TRBJ2-7; D is ambiguous. V gave up 0 bases and J gave up 5 bases, with 20 bases separating them. CDR3 length: 17 residues. Germline V lookup: CDR1 LNHNV, CDR2 YYDKDF (reference sequence). The CDR3 spells CATSRDYVRAGTNEQYF. DNA for the CDR3: TGTGCCACCAGCAGAGATTACGTTCGAGCAGGTACCAACGAGCAGTACTTC. Using reference TRBV15 and TRBJ2-7 for the parts outside the CDR3, the full variable domain is DAMVIQNPRYQVTQFGKPVTLSCSQTLNHNVMYWYQQKSSQAPKLLFHYYDKDFNNEADTPDNFQSRRPNTSFCFLDIRSPGLGDTAMYLCATSRDYVRAGTNEQYFGPGTRLTVT.

Only a few counts were recorded for this clonotype. V is TRBV25-1 and J is TRBJ1-2; a weak D match, TRBD1 (6 bases). V was shortened by 0 bases and J by 4 bases, with 12 bases between the two germline ends. CDR3 length: 15 residues. The germline V gene encodes CDR1 MGHDK and CDR2 SYGVNS. CDR3 loop: CASSEYGTGIYGYTF. CDR3 DNA: TGTGCCAGCAGTGAATATGGAACAGGGATCTATGGCTACACCTTC.

This clonotype was seen ten or more times. The chain joins TRBV5-5 to TRBJ2-1; 7 bases are shared with TRBD2. J was trimmed by 3 bases and V by 5 bases; bases with no gene match: 11. Germline assignment: CDR1 SGHKS and CDR2 YYEKEE (reference sequence). CDR3 size: 16 residues. The CDR3 coding sequence is TGTGCCAGCAGTTCAAATTGGGGGGGAAACTACAATGAGCAGTTCTTC. Amino acids: CASSSNWGGNYNEQFF.

This chain connects TRBV6-1 to TRBJ2-3, with 8 nucleotides matching TRBD2. Per the germline V gene, CDR1 is MNHNS and CDR2 is SASEGT. V trimming: 6 bases; J trimming: 2 bases; junction bases outside the gene matches: 7. The CDR3 is 15 amino acids. CDR3 sequence reads: CASRAGGTFTDTQYF. CDR3 coding DNA: TGTGCCAGCAGGGCGGGAGGAACCTTCACAGATACGCAGTATTTT.

This clonotype was seen more than once but under ten times. At one end the junction does not follow the germline gene, possibly because of a read error. The J gene is TRBJ2-1, the V gene TRBV12-3 or TRBV12-4; the match to TRBD1 covers 12 bases. The CDR3 sequence is 13 residues long. The CDR3 protein is CASSLEGTGGLVF. CDR3 DNA sequence: TGTGCCAGCAGTTTAGAGGGGACAGGGGGCCTGGTCTTC.